Presented here are 27 T cell receptor beta chains from one specimen sequenced in a study of T-cell reconstitution after alpha-beta-depleted transplantation in children. Preparation of the TCRbeta library used unique molecular identifiers. TCRdb processed the PCR reads anew with MiXCR; each CDR3 protein has one entry. The data show 70,000 to 95,000 distinct CDR3 sequences, with 15% seen just once and around 19% held by the top ten. The sample in question was PBMCs, mostly from graft donor cells, obtained 180 days after TCRalphabeta/CD19-depleted stem cell transplant. The receptors were gathered from a male patient aged 2 to 10 who had a stem cell transplant for acute lymphoblastic leukemia, so the T cells may come from the graft donor.

The chain couples TRBV5-1 to TRBJ2-2; no clear D gene. Trimming shortened V by 0 bases and J by 6 bases, and 6 bases separated the two germline ends. Germline V CDR1 and CDR2: SGHRS, YFSETQ. The CDR3 loop spans 13 amino acids. The CDR3 DNA reads as TGCGCCAGCAGCTTGGTTTTAGCCGGGGAGCTGTTTTTT. It specifies CASSLVLAGELFF.

This clonotype was found a few times. The chain combines TRBV12-3 or TRBV12-4 with TRBJ2-5; 9 nucleotides agree with TRBD1. The CDR3 contains 20 residues. CDR3 DNA: TGTGCTACAGCCCGGACAGGGGCAGTACCCTTCCGGACTACTCAAGAGACCCAGTACTTC. Translated, it gives CATARTGAVPFRTTQETQYF.

About this clonotype: Compared with germline, one end of the junction differs, possibly owing to a read error. The rearrangement links TRBV12-3 or TRBV12-4 to TRBJ1-2; tentatively, D is TRBD1 (5 bases). The CDR3 sequence is 13 residues long. The CDR3 region is CASSLDRPYGYPF. The CDR3 region has the DNA TGTGCCAGCAGTTTAGACAGGCCTTATGGCTACCCCTTC.

The chain joins TRBV12-3 or TRBV12-4 to TRBJ2-7, with TRBD2 matching 10 bases. CDR3 length equals 18 residues. J lost 0 bases, V lost 3 bases, and 11 bases had no gene match. The CDR3 reads CASSLVRTSGDSSYEQYF. In nucleotides, the CDR3 is TGTGCCAGCAGTTTGGTTAGAACTAGCGGGGACAGCTCCTACGAGCAGTACTTC.

J is TRBJ1-2 and V is TRBV5-1, with D unresolved. This CDR3 is built from 16 residues. Germline CDR1 is SGHRS and CDR2 is YFSETQ. The ends were cut back, 3 bases at V and 4 bases at J, with 19 bases in the middle. CDR3 bases: TGCGCCAGCAGCTCTGCCGGGATACCCTCTCTCTATGGCTACACCTTC. Translation gives CASSSAGIPSLYGYTF.

There are many counts of this clonotype. The chain is built from TRBV20-1 and TRBJ2-7, with TRBD2 matching over 7 bases. CDR3 length: 15 amino acids. J lost 4 bases, V lost 0 bases, and 9 bases had no gene match. Germline values: CDR1 DFQATT, CDR2 SNEGSKA (reference sequence). This CDR3 reads CSARDPGTTGYEQYF. CDR3 in DNA: TGCAGTGCTAGAGACCCCGGGACTACTGGGTACGAGCAGTACTTC.

V gene TRBV7-6 combines with J gene TRBJ2-7, with 13 bases matching TRBD2. Germline values: CDR1 SGHVS, CDR2 FNYEAQ. Trimming cost V 5 bases and J 0 bases; bases outside gene matches: 4. This CDR3 is built from 16 residues. CDR3: CASSPGLAGASYEQYF. CDR3 sequence (DNA): TGTGCCAGCAGCCCCGGACTAGCGGGGGCCTCCTACGAGCAGTACTTC.

This clonotype was counted at least ten times. The chain recombines TRBV7-9 with TRBJ2-3; D might be TRBD1 (5 bases). The CDR3 is made up of 14 amino acids. Trimming took 5 bases from V and 3 from J, leaving 12 bases between them. The V gene's germline CDR1 is SEHNR and CDR2 FQNEAQ (reference sequence). This CDR3 reads CASSGALSTDTQYF. CDR3 sequence (DNA): TGTGCCAGCAGCGGGGCACTTTCGACAGATACGCAGTATTTT.

V usage is TRBV9 and J usage is TRBJ2-7; 8 bases agree with TRBD1. This CDR3 comprises 13 residues. Germline CDR1 and CDR2: SGDLS and YYNGEE. Unmatched junction bases numbered 2, after V lost 3 bases and J lost 3 bases. The CDR3 DNA follows: TGTGCCAGCAGCGGGGACAGGATCTACGAGCAGTACTTC. This translates into CASSGDRIYEQYF.

The J gene is TRBJ2-7, the V gene TRBV9, with TRBD2 matching over 7 bases. V was pared by 6 bases and J by 4 bases, with 10 bases of the junction left unmatched. The CDR3 consists of 14 residues. Per the germline V gene, CDR1 is SGDLS and CDR2 is YYNGEE. CDR3 sequence reads: CASNPFGGYYEQYF. The CDR3 nucleotides are TGTGCCAGCAACCCATTCGGGGGGTATTACGAGCAGTACTTC.

As regards this clonotype: A junction end diverges from the germline sequence, so it may reflect a read error. The chain uses TRBV28 and TRBJ2-7; D may match TRBD1 or TRBD2 (5 bases each). CDR3 length: 14 residues. Germline loops: CDR1 MDHEN, CDR2 SYDVKM. The CDR3 DNA follows: TGTGCCAGCAGTCGTGGGACGGGAACCTACGGGCAGTACTTC. Translating gives CASSRGTGTYGQYF.

The gene calls are TRBV6-1 and TRBJ2-1; D tentatively fits TRBD1 or TRBD2 (5 bases each). The CDR3 is made up of 15 amino acids. Germline CDR1 is MNHNS and CDR2 is SASEGT. V gave up 6 bases and J gave up 0 bases, with 12 bases separating them. Here the CDR3 DNA reads TGTGCCAGCAGGAGGGACCCCGGCTCCTACAATGAGCAGTTCTTC. It yields the protein CASRRDPGSYNEQFF.

Points on this clonotype: Given a much more abundant clone one base away, this may be a read error. The rearrangement joins TRBV3-1 to TRBJ2-1; 9 bases fit TRBD2. This CDR3 is 16 amino acids long. The V gene's germline CDR1 is LGHDT and CDR2 YNNKEL (reference sequence). CDR3 bases: TGTGCCAGCAGCCTGCTAGCGGGGAGCTCCTACAGTGAGCAGTTCTTC. The encoded protein is CASSLLAGSSYSEQFF.

This clonotype was seen repeatedly, ten times or more. The chain couples TRBV6-5 to TRBJ2-7; 11 nucleotides align to TRBD2. In germline, CDR1 is MNHEY, CDR2 SVGAGI. The ends lost 4 bases at V and 2 bases at J; junction bases unmatched: 13. The CDR3 spans 18 residues. The CDR3 coding sequence is TGTGCCAGCAGTTCGAAGCCCCCGGGACTAGCGGATACCTACGAGCAGTACTTC. It translates to CASSSKPPGLADTYEQYF.

This clonotype turned up a few times. The rearrangement joins TRBV20-1 to TRBJ2-1; 13 bases agree with TRBD2. The ends lost 6 bases at V and 0 bases at J; junction bases unmatched: 11. The germline CDR1 and CDR2 sequences are DFQATT and SNEGSKA (reference sequence). CDR3 length: 18 residues. CDR3 bases: TGCAGTGCCCAACCCCGACTAGCGGGAGGCCTCTCCTACAATGAGCAGTTCTTC. It specifies CSAQPRLAGGLSYNEQFF.

In its sample, this clonotype was seen many times. This rearrangement joins TRBV29-1 to TRBJ2-7; 10 bases match TRBD1. CDR1 and CDR2 from the germline V gene are SQVTM and ANQGSEA. With V trimmed by 4 bases and J by 3 bases, 3 bases remained unmatched. The length of the CDR3 is 13 residues. DNA of the CDR3: TGCAGCGTTGCGGGACAGGGGATCTACGAGCAGTACTTC. It specifies CSVAGQGIYEQYF.

This clonotype has ten or more counts. The chain recombines TRBV7-9 with TRBJ2-3, with 7 bases aligning to TRBD2. The CDR3 contains 16 residues. V was pared by 1 base and J by 1 base, with 5 bases of the junction left unmatched. Germline V gene lookup returns CDR1 SEHNR and CDR2 FQNEAQ (reference sequence). CDR3 DNA sequence: TGTGCCAGCAGCTTAGGGAGCGGGGCGGGCACAGATACGCAGTATTTT. It yields the protein CASSLGSGAGTDTQYF.

The gene calls are TRBV7-9 and TRBJ2-7; 12 bases line up with TRBD1. The CDR3 consists of 16 residues. Trimming took 1 base from V and 3 from J; bases not matched to a gene: 4. Germline V gene lookup returns CDR1 SEHNR and CDR2 FQNEAQ (reference sequence). CDR3 amino acids: CASSLGGTGGFYEQYF. DNA of the CDR3: TGTGCCAGCAGCTTAGGGGGGACAGGGGGCTTCTACGAGCAGTACTTC.

This clonotype has just a few counts. The chain links TRBV11-2 to TRBJ1-5; D is ambiguous. Germline V CDR1 and CDR2: SGHAT, FQNNGV. V shed 1 base and J shed 0 bases, with 10 bases lying between them. This CDR3 contains 16 residues. The CDR3 reads CASSLVPSHSNQPQHF. The CDR3 DNA sequence: TGTGCCAGCAGCTTAGTTCCAAGCCATAGCAATCAGCCCCAGCATTTT.

This clonotype appeared a few times. The V gene is TRBV7-8, the J gene TRBJ2-5, with D unresolved. V gave up 0 bases and J gave up 0 bases, with 5 bases separating them. Looked up from germline, CDR1 is SGHVS and CDR2 is FQNEAQ. The CDR3 has 14 amino acids. The CDR3 spells CASSLALYQETQYF. The CDR3 nucleotides read TGTGCCAGCAGCTTAGCTCTGTACCAAGAGACCCAGTACTTC.

V gene TRBV20-1 combines with J gene TRBJ2-7; unclear D gene. V lost 6 bases to trimming and J lost 2 bases, with 17 bases between them. Looked up from germline, CDR1 is DFQATT and CDR2 is SNEGSKA (reference sequence). This CDR3 spans 14 amino acids. The CDR3: CSASIRRFTYEQYF. In DNA form, the CDR3 reads TGCAGTGCGTCAATCCGACGGTTCACCTACGAGCAGTACTTC.

This clonotype was seen a handful of times. The J gene is TRBJ2-5, the V gene TRBV20-1, with TRBD2 matching over 7 bases. CDR1 DFQATT and CDR2 SNEGSKA come from the germline V gene (reference sequence). V gave up 5 bases and J gave up 5 bases; unmatched junction bases: 5. The CDR3 extends over 12 amino acids. The CDR3 region has the DNA TGCAGTGCTTCGGATAGCGGGGAGACCCAGTACTTC. Amino acids: CSASDSGETQYF.

V and J are TRBV9 and TRBJ2-2, with unresolved D. The germline V gene has CDR1 SGDLS and CDR2 YYNGEE. Trimming shortened V by 3 bases and J by 4 bases, and 10 bases separated the two germline ends. CDR3 length equals 14 residues. CDR3 residues: CASSASDATGELFF. The CDR3 region has the DNA TGTGCCAGCAGCGCATCGGACGCCACCGGGGAGCTGTTTTTT.

This sequence joins TRBV6-1 and TRBJ2-6; 10 bases match TRBD1. Germline lookup yields CDR1 MNHNS and CDR2 SASEGT. Trimming took 6 bases from V and 4 from J; bases not matched to a gene: 6. This CDR3 has 16 amino acids. The CDR3 nucleotides are TGTGCCAGCAGGTCCGGGACAGGGGCCGGGGCCAACGTCCTGACTTTC. Translation: CASRSGTGAGANVLTF.

The genes are TRBV29-1 and TRBJ2-2; 7 nucleotides line up with TRBD2. Losses at the gene ends were 3 bases for V and 5 bases for J; bases not matched to a gene: 3. The CDR3 spans 13 residues. The germline gives CDR1 SQVTM, CDR2 ANQGSEA. The CDR3 coding sequence is TGCAGCGTTGATTCGGGGGGAACCGGGGAGCTGTTTTTT. It encodes CSVDSGGTGELFF.

This clonotype was found a few times. V and J are TRBV19 and TRBJ1-2; 10 bases agree with TRBD1. J lost 3 bases, V lost 8 bases, and 3 bases had no gene match. Per germline, CDR1 LNHDA and CDR2 SQIVND (reference sequence). The CDR3 sequence is 13 residues long. CDR3 in amino acids: CASWDRGYYGYTF. The DNA for the CDR3 is TGTGCCAGTTGGGACAGGGGATACTATGGCTACACCTTC.

This clonotype showed up just a few times. The chain combines TRBV4-2 with TRBJ1-6, with TRBD1 matching 7 bases. CDR1 and CDR2 (germline): LGHNA, YNFKEQ. V dropped 0 bases and J dropped 8; count of bases not matched to a gene: 4. The CDR3 spans 15 residues. The CDR3 DNA is TGTGCCAGCAGCCAAGAGAGAACAGGGGATTCACCCCTCCACTTT. Residues: CASSQERTGDSPLHF.